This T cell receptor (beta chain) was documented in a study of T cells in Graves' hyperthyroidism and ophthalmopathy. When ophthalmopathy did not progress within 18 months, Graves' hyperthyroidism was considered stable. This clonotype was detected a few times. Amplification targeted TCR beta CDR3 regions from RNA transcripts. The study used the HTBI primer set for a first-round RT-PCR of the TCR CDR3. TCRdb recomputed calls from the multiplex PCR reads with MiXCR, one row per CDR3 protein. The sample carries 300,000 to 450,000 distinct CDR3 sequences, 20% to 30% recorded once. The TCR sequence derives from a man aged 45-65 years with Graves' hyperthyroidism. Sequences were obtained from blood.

CDR3 DNA: TGTGCCAGCAGCTTAGAAGGGACTAGCGGGAGGGCCGATGAGCAGTTCTTC. This codes for CASSLEGTSGRADEQFF. The gene calls are TRBV7-6 and TRBJ2-1; the match to TRBD2 covers 16 bases. Germline CDR1 SGHVS, CDR2 FNYEAQ. J was trimmed by 8 bases and V by 1 base; bases with no gene match: 5. This CDR3 has 17 amino acids.